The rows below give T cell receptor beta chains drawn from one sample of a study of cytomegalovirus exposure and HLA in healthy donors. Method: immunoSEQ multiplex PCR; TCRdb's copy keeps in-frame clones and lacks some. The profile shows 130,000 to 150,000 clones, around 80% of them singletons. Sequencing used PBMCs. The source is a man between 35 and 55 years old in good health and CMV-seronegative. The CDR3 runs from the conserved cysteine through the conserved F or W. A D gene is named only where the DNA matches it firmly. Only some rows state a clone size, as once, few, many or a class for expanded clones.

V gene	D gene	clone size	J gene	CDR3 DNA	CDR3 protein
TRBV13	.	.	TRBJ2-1	TGTGCCAGCAGCTTAGCCGATAGCTCCTACAATGAGCAGTTCTTC	CASSLADSSYNEQFF
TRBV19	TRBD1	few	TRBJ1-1	TGTGCCAGTAGTATCCTTGACAGGGGCGGGAGTGAAGCTTTCTTT	CASSILDRGGSEAFF
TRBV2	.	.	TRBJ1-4	TGTGCCAGCAGTGAAGGCACAGGTAATGAAAAACTGTTTTTT	CASSEGTGNEKLFF
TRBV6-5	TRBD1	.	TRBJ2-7	TGTGCCAGTACACAGGGGGCGGGCTACGAGCAGTACTTC	CASTQGAGYEQYF
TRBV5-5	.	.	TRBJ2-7	TGTGCCAGCAGTCAAACAGGGCTCGCGTACGAGCAGTACTTC	CASSQTGLAYEQYF
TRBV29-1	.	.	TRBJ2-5	TGCAGCGATGTCGAGCATAGTCAAGAGACCCAGTACTTC	CSDVEHSQETQYF
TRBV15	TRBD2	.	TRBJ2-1	TGTGCCACCAGCAGGGGAGTGGGACTAGCAACTAATGAGCAGTTCTTC	CATSRGVGLATNEQFF
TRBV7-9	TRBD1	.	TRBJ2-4	TGTGCCAGCAGCTATCAGACAGGGGCTACCAAAAACATTCAGTACTTC	CASSYQTGATKNIQYF
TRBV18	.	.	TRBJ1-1	TGTGCCAGCTCACCCTTTTCGCAGGGGAACACTGAAGCTTTCTTT	CASSPFSQGNTEAFF
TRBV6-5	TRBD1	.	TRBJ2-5	TGTGCCAGCAGTTACGAGGGGGCGCAGGAGCAGTACTTC	CASSYEGAQEQYF
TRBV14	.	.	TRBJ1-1	TGTGCCAGCAGCCAAGTGGTTGGGGCCGCTGAAGCTTTCTTT	CASSQVVGAAEAFF
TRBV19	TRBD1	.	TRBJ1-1	TGTGCCAGCCAAGGGACAGGGCGGAACACTGAAGCTTTCTTT	CASQGTGRNTEAFF
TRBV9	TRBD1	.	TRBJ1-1	TGTGCCAGCAGCGTAGGAAGCAGGGGGGTGAACACTGAAGCTTTCTTT	CASSVGSRGVNTEAFF
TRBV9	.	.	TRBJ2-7	TGTGCCAGCAGCCCCCCAGGGAATACTTACGAGCAGTACTTC	CASSPPGNTYEQYF